One and the same sample provided the 14 T cell receptor beta chains below, sequenced in a study of pediatric ulcerative colitis. Rectal tissue came from one to two pinch biopsies taken at colonoscopy. Produced via immunoSEQ multiplex PCR; TCRdb's table is partial and in-frame only. Of roughly 49,000 clones in the sample, around 81% were seen once. The sequenced sample consisted of gut tissue. Receptors originate from a girl aged 5-17 years with moderate ulcerative colitis.

The V call is TRBV19, the J call TRBJ1-2; a possible D gene is TRBD1 (6 bases). Deletions cut 1 base from V and 5 bases from J, with 14 bases between. In germline, CDR1 is LNHDA, CDR2 SQIVND (reference sequence). The CDR3 sequence is 15 residues long. The CDR3 here is CASSIGQVGFYGYTF. The CDR3, as DNA: TGTGCCAGTAGTATAGGACAGGTGGGGTTTTATGGCTACACCTTC.

The chain employs TRBV21-1 and TRBJ1-5; the table calls TRBD1, which could not be checked here. TRBV21-1 is reported as a pseudogene. CDR3 length: 15 amino acids. The CDR3 here is CASSKRGQHNQPQHF. CDR3 DNA: TGTGCCAGCAGCAAACGAGGACAACACAATCAGCCCCAGCATTTT.

This clone has only a few counts. The chain carries TRBV15 and TRBJ2-7; TRBD1 agrees at 9 bases. V trimming: 1 base; J trimming: 5 bases; junction bases outside the gene matches: 6. Germline V gene lookup returns CDR1 LNHNV and CDR2 YYDKDF (reference sequence). This CDR3 is built from 15 residues. The CDR3 DNA sequence: TGTGCCACCAGCAGAGTTGGGACAGGGCCCAACGAGCAGTACTTC. This gives the protein CATSRVGTGPNEQYF.

The CDR3 DNA follows: TGTGCCAGCAGTGGTTCCATGGGTGATGAAGCTTTCTTT. Amino acids: CASSGSMGDEAFF. The chain employs TRBV6-1 and TRBJ1-1; D not certain. V shed 4 bases and J shed 7 bases, with 13 bases lying between them. The CDR3 covers 13 residues. CDR1 and CDR2 (germline): MNHNS, SASEGT.

The chain carries TRBV13 and TRBJ2-7; D gene uncertain. The germline V and J ends were trimmed by 1 base and 6 bases, with 10 bases remaining between them. Germline V gene data show CDR1 as PRHDT and CDR2 as FYEKMQ (reference sequence). This CDR3 is 13 amino acids long. The CDR3 DNA sequence: TGTGCCAGCAGCTTAGTGCTTGGTGGCGAGCAGTACTTC. Its translation is CASSLVLGGEQYF.

V usage is TRBV4-1 and J usage is TRBJ2-3; possibly TRBD2 for D (6 bases). The V gene's germline CDR1 is MGHRA and CDR2 YSYEKL. The CDR3 has 14 residues. Trimming left V 3 bases short and J 5 bases short, with 12 bases between. DNA for the CDR3: TGCGCCAGCAGCCAGCGGGACTTGCAAGATACGCAGTATTTT. The encoded protein is CASSQRDLQDTQYF.

The rearrangement joins TRBV21-1 to TRBJ1-5. TRBV21-1 is recorded as a pseudogene. The CDR3 extends over 18 amino acids. CDR3 loop: CASSTRAPKVGGNQPQHF. The CDR3 DNA is TGTGCCAGCAGCACCCGGGCCCCAAAGGTAGGAGGCAATCAGCCCCAGCATTTT.

In its sample, this clone was seen a few times. The chain joins TRBV10-1 to TRBJ1-1; a weak D match, TRBD1 (5 bases). Trimming removed 8 bases from V and 5 bases from J, with 18 bases in between. From germline, CDR1 is WNHNN and CDR2 SYGVQD (reference sequence). This CDR3 has 14 residues. CDR3 sequence (DNA): TGCGCCAGCGGGAAACCAGGGAAACGGACTGAAGCTTTCTTT. The encoded protein is CASGKPGKRTEAFF.

The chain recombines TRBV10-3 with TRBJ1-4, with a tentative D call TRBD1 (5 bases). The CDR3 runs 12 residues. Germline lookup yields CDR1 ENHRY and CDR2 SYGVKD. V was cut by 7 bases and J by 5 bases, with 8 bases left in between. CDR3 DNA: TGTGCCATCAAGGGACCAAATGAAAAACTGTTTTTT. Amino acids: CAIKGPNEKLFF.

This clone was detected only once. The chain has TRBV9 and TRBJ2-3, with 13 positions matching TRBD2. The V gene's germline CDR1 is SGDLS and CDR2 YYNGEE. The CDR3 extends over 17 amino acids. After removal of 0 bases from V and 6 bases from J, the junction contained 7 bases not matched to a gene. The CDR3 reads CASSVGTSGGGSDTQYF. The CDR3 nucleotides read TGTGCCAGCAGCGTAGGGACTAGCGGGGGAGGTTCTGATACGCAGTATTTT.

The chain couples TRBV7-2 to TRBJ1-1; D unclear. Germline V CDR1 and CDR2: SGHTA, FQGNSA. V lost 1 base and J lost 3, with 3 bases in between. The CDR3 loop spans 12 amino acids. The CDR3 nucleotides read TGTGCCAGCAGCTTAGTATACACTGAAGCTTTCTTT. It codes for CASSLVYTEAFF.

The chain uses TRBV5-4 and TRBJ1-2; D gene unclear. V was trimmed by 0 bases and J by 8 bases, leaving 17 bases between them. Germline CDR1 and CDR2: SGHNT and YYREEE (reference sequence). The CDR3 sequence is 15 residues long. The CDR3 reads CASSLAGARTVGYTF. The CDR3 DNA sequence: TGTGCCAGCAGCTTGGCCGGCGCCCGGACCGTGGGCTACACCTTC.

In nucleotides, the CDR3 is TGTGCCAGCACTACAGGGTACAATGAGCAGTTCTTC. This sequence encodes CASTTGYNEQFF. The chain joins TRBV5-8 to TRBJ2-1; D may be TRBD1 (6 bases). V dropped 6 bases and J dropped 4 bases, with 8 bases sitting between them. The CDR3 has 12 residues. CDR1 is SGHTS and CDR2 is YDEGEE in the germline V gene. The entire variable domain, with the rest obtained from reference TRBV5-8 and TRBJ2-1, is as follows: EAGVTQSPTHLIKTRGQQATLRCSPISGHTSVYWYQQALGLGLQFLLWYDEGEERNRGNFPPRFSGRQFPNYSSELNVNALELEDSALYLCASTTGYNEQFFGPGTRLTVL.

J is TRBJ2-7 and V is TRBV7-2; TRBD2 agrees at 9 bases. The CDR3 loop spans 15 amino acids. Germline V CDR1 and CDR2: SGHTA, FQGNSA. Trimming removed 5 bases from V and 6 bases from J; junction bases left unmatched: 11. The CDR3 DNA is TGTGCCAGCAGCCCCCAGGGCGGGAGGGCCAGCGAGCAGTACTTC. Amino acids: CASSPQGGRASEQYF. The full variable domain, rest sourced from reference TRBV7-2 and TRBJ2-7, is GAGVSQSPSNKVTEKGKDVELRCDPISGHTALYWYRQSLGQGLEFLIYFQGNSAPDKSGLPSDRFSAERTGGSVSTLTIQRTQQEDSAVYLCASSPQGGRASEQYFGPGTRLTVT.